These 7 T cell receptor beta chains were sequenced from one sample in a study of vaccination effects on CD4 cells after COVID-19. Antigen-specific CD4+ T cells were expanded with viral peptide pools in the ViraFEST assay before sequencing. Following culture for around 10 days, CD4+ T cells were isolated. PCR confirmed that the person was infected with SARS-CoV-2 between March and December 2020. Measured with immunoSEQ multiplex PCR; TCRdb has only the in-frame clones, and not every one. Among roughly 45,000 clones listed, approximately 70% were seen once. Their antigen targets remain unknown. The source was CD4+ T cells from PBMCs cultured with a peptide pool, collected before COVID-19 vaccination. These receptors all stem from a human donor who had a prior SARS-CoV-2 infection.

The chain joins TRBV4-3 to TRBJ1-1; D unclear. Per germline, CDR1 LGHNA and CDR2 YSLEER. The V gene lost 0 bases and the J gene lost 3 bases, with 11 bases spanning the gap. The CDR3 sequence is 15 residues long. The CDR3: CASSQDKGWDTEAFF. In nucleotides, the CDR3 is TGCGCCAGCAGCCAAGATAAAGGGTGGGACACTGAAGCTTTCTTT.

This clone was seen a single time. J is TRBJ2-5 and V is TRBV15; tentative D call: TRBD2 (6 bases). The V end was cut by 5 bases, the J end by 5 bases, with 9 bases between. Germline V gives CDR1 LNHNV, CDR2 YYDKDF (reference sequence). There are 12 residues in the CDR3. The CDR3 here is CATSRERETQYF. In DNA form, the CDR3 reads TGTGCCACCAGCCGGGAGAGGGAGACCCAGTACTTC.

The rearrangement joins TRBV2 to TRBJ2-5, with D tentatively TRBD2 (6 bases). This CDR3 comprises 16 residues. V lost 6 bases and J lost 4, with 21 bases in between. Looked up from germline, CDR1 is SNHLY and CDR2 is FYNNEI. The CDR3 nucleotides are TGTGCCAGCAGGTTGGGACTCCAGAGGTTATTAGAGACCCAGTACTTC. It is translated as CASRLGLQRLLETQYF.

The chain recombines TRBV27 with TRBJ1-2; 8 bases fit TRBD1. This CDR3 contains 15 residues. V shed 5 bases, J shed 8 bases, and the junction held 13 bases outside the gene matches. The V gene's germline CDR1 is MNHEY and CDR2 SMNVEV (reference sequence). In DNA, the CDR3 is TGTGCCAGCAGTCCCCGAACGACAGGGGCGTACGGCTACACCTTC. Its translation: CASSPRTTGAYGYTF.

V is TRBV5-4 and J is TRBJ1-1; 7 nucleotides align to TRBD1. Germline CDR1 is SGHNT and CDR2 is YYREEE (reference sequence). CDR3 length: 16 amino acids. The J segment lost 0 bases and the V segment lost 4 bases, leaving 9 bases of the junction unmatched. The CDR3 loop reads CASSPTGFTMNTEAFF. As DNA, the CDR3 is TGTGCCAGCAGCCCGACAGGGTTCACCATGAACACTGAAGCTTTCTTT.

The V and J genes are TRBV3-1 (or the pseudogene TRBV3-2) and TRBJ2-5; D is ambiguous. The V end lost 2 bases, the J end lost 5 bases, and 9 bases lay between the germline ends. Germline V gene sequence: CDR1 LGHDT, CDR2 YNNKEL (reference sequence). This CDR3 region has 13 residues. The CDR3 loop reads CASSQHGVETQYF. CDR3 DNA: TGTGCCAGCAGCCAACACGGCGTTGAGACCCAGTACTTC.

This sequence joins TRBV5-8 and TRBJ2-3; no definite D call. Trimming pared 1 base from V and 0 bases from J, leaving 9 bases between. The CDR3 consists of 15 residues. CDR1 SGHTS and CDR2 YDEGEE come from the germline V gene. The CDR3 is CASSLWSSSTDTQYF. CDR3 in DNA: TGTGCCAGCAGCTTGTGGAGTTCTAGCACAGATACGCAGTATTTT.